Following are 18 T cell receptor beta chains from one sample sequenced in a study of blood T cell repertoires in COVID-19. Only in-frame clones appear in the TCRdb table, and some are missing; sequencing was by immunoSEQ multiplex PCR. The table has about 70,000 clones, approximately 83% seen once. The sample comprised peripheral blood. The receptors were gathered from a human donor in a cohort sampled during active COVID-19.

V usage is TRBV10-1 and J usage is TRBJ2-5; D may be TRBD1 (7 bases). Trimming removed 6 bases from V and 0 bases from J, with 26 bases in between. Germline CDR1 and CDR2: WNHNN and SYGVQD (reference sequence). The CDR3 has 19 residues. This CDR3 is CASRGRGGRAGRYQETQYF. The CDR3 region has the DNA TGCGCCAGCAGGGGGAGAGGGGGCAGGGCGGGGAGGTACCAAGAGACCCAGTACTTC.

CDR3 sequence: CASGTPDTQYF. The CDR3 DNA is TGTGCCAGCGGGACCCCAGATACGCAGTATTTT. The chain is built from TRBV10-3 and TRBJ2-3; D perhaps matches TRBD2 (6 bases). The CDR3 spans 11 residues. The V gene lost 10 bases and the J gene lost 4 bases, with 9 bases spanning the gap. Germline V gives CDR1 ENHRY, CDR2 SYGVKD.

V usage is TRBV14 and J usage is TRBJ2-2; 10 bases line up with TRBD1. The junction had 4 bases not matched to a gene; V was cut back by 6 bases and J by 3 bases. Germline CDR1 reads SGHDN; CDR2 reads FVKESK. The CDR3 is 15 amino acids. In DNA form, the CDR3 reads TGTGCCAGCAGACTGGGACAGGGGTACACCGGGGAGCTGTTTTTT. Residues: CASRLGQGYTGELFF.

The chain joins TRBV10-2 to TRBJ1-6; 12 positions agree with TRBD1. Germline trimming cut 0 bases from V and 9 bases from J; bases unmatched to any gene: 0. There are 15 residues in the CDR3. Germline lookup yields CDR1 WSHSY and CDR2 SAAADI. DNA for the CDR3: TGCGCCAGCAGTGAGTCGGGACAGGGGGCTTCACCCCTCCACTTT. This gives the protein CASSESGQGASPLHF.

The J gene is TRBJ2-2, the V gene TRBV7-3; a possible D gene is TRBD2 (5 bases). The CDR3 consists of 15 residues. V shed 2 bases and J shed 0 bases, with 7 bases lying between them. Germline V gene sequence: CDR1 SGHTA, CDR2 FQGTGA. For the CDR3, the DNA is TGTGCCAGCAGCTTAGTCGGGGCGAACACCGGGGAGCTGTTTTTT. Protein product: CASSLVGANTGELFF.

This chain links TRBV24-1 with TRBJ1-1; D not certain. The CDR3 extends over 16 amino acids. Looked up from germline, CDR1 is KGHDR and CDR2 is SFDVKD. Trimming shortened V by 4 bases and J by 0 bases, and 14 bases separated the two germline ends. This chain's CDR3 is CATSDPWGGLNTEAFF. As DNA, the CDR3 is TGTGCCACCAGTGACCCCTGGGGAGGCCTGAACACTGAAGCTTTCTTT.

The chain links TRBV6-5 to TRBJ2-1; D perhaps matches TRBD2 (6 bases). V was pared by 0 bases and J by 0 bases, with 9 bases between. CDR3 length: 16 amino acids. CDR1 and CDR2 (germline): MNHEY, SVGAGI. The CDR3 nucleotides read TGTGCCAGCAGTTACTCGGGGACTCCCTCCTACAATGAGCAGTTCTTC. Amino acids: CASSYSGTPSYNEQFF.

The rearrangement joins TRBV2 to TRBJ2-1, with 8 bases lining up with TRBD2. The CDR3 consists of 14 residues. Trimming removed 7 bases from V and 0 bases from J; junction bases left unmatched: 2. In germline, CDR1 is SNHLY, CDR2 FYNNEI. This CDR3 is CASKRGSSYNEQFF. Here the CDR3 DNA reads TGTGCCAGCAAGCGGGGGAGCTCCTACAATGAGCAGTTCTTC.

This clone was observed a single time. The CDR3 region has the DNA TGTGCCAGCAGCTTAACCCCTAGGGGAAGCTCCTACAATGAGCAGTTCTTC. Protein product: CASSLTPRGSSYNEQFF. The V gene is TRBV11-2, the J gene TRBJ2-1, with a weak D call TRBD1 (5 bases). CDR3 length equals 17 residues. Germline V gene sequence: CDR1 SGHAT, CDR2 FQNNGV. V lost 2 bases and J 0 bases, leaving 14 bases between the germline ends.

The chain carries TRBV29-1 and TRBJ1-5; 7 nucleotides agree with TRBD1. V gave up 6 bases and J gave up 3 bases; unmatched junction bases: 8. The CDR3 has 14 amino acids. Germline CDR1 reads SQVTM; CDR2 reads ANQGSEA. CDR3 DNA: TGCAGCGTCAAAGGGACAGACCCCAATCAGCCCCAGCATTTT. Translated, it gives CSVKGTDPNQPQHF. Drawing the rest from reference TRBV29-1 and TRBJ1-5, the complete variable domain is SAVISQKPSRDICQRGTSLTIQCQVDSQVTMMFWYRQQPGQSLTLIATANQGSEATYESGFVIDKFPISRPNLTFSTLTVSNMSPEDSSIYLCSVKGTDPNQPQHFGDGTRLSIL.

V usage is TRBV28 and J usage is TRBJ2-2, with D perhaps TRBD1 (5 bases). The V and J ends lost 1 base and 1 base respectively, with 10 bases between them. CDR3 size: 16 residues. The germline CDR1 and CDR2 sequences are MDHEN and SYDVKM. Written as DNA, the CDR3 is TGTGCCAGCAGTTTATTAGGGGAAAAGAACACCGGGGAGCTGTTTTTT. Its protein product is CASSLLGEKNTGELFF.

This rearrangement joins TRBV14 to TRBJ1-1; TRBD1 might be the D (5 bases). Trimming removed 4 bases from V and 4 bases from J, with 10 bases in between. The CDR3 sequence is 13 residues long. CDR1 and CDR2 from the germline V gene are SGHDN and FVKESK. The CDR3 reads CASSPKRGTEAFF. CDR3 nucleotide sequence: TGTGCCAGCAGCCCAAAAAGGGGCACTGAAGCTTTCTTT.

The genes are TRBV5-1 and TRBJ2-7; 7 bases map to TRBD1. Unmatched junction bases numbered 4, after V lost 4 bases and J lost 6 bases. From germline, CDR1 is SGHRS and CDR2 YFSETQ. There are 12 residues in the CDR3. The CDR3 coding sequence is TGCGCCAGCAGCGGCCCAGGGGGCGAGCAGTACTTC. It translates to CASSGPGGEQYF.

The chain links TRBV6-6 to TRBJ2-7; tentatively, D is TRBD1 (5 bases). The CDR3 is 15 amino acids. V was trimmed by 1 base and J by 3 bases, leaving 13 bases between them. CDR1 and CDR2 from the germline V gene are MNHNY and SVGAGI (reference sequence). The CDR3, as DNA: TGTGCCAGCAGTTACTTTGGCGGCAGGGACTACGAGCAGTACTTC. Its translation: CASSYFGGRDYEQYF.

The chain joins TRBV18 to TRBJ1-2; D call uncertain. V lost 3 bases and J lost 5, with 7 bases in between. Germline CDR1 KGHSH, CDR2 LQKENI. CDR3 length: 12 residues. The CDR3, as DNA: TGTGCCAGCTCACCTAAGACTTATGGCTACACCTTC. It encodes CASSPKTYGYTF.

J is TRBJ2-1 and V is TRBV9; 11 bases map to TRBD2. The CDR3 extends over 15 amino acids. Germline loops: CDR1 SGDLS, CDR2 YYNGEE. The trim removed 3 bases at V and 4 bases at J, leaving 3 bases unmatched. CDR3 loop: CASSARLAGYNEQFF. CDR3 in DNA: TGTGCCAGCAGCGCGCGACTAGCGGGGTACAATGAGCAGTTCTTC.

This clone was counted a single time. The gene calls are TRBV5-6 and TRBJ2-7, with 11 bases lining up with TRBD2. The length of the CDR3 is 15 residues. Germline trimming cut 4 bases from V and 2 bases from J; bases unmatched to any gene: 5. Looked up from germline, CDR1 is SGHDT and CDR2 is YYEEEE. The CDR3 sequence: CASSRETSGAYEQYF. In DNA form, the CDR3 reads TGTGCCAGCAGCAGGGAGACTAGCGGGGCCTACGAGCAGTACTTC. The full variable domain, in which reference TRBV5-6 and TRBJ2-7 provide the parts outside the CDR3, is DAGVTQSPTHLIKTRGQQVTLRCSPKSGHDTVSWYQQALGQGPQFIFQYYEEEERQRGNFPDRFSGHQFPNYSSELNVNALLLGDSALYLCASSRETSGAYEQYFGPGTRLTVT.

V usage is TRBV15 and J usage is TRBJ2-2; D perhaps matches TRBD2 (5 bases). V was clipped by 6 bases and J by 3 bases, with 14 bases between them. Germline CDR1 is LNHNV and CDR2 is YYDKDF (reference sequence). The CDR3 consists of 15 residues. The DNA of the CDR3 is TGTGCCACCAGTGAGGGCAGGCTGGACACCGGGGAGCTGTTTTTT. It specifies CATSEGRLDTGELFF. The full variable domain, completed using reference TRBV15 and TRBJ2-2, is DAMVIQNPRYQVTQFGKPVTLSCSQTLNHNVMYWYQQKSSQAPKLLFHYYDKDFNNEADTPDNFQSRRPNTSFCFLDIRSPGLGDTAMYLCATSEGRLDTGELFFGEGSRLTVL.